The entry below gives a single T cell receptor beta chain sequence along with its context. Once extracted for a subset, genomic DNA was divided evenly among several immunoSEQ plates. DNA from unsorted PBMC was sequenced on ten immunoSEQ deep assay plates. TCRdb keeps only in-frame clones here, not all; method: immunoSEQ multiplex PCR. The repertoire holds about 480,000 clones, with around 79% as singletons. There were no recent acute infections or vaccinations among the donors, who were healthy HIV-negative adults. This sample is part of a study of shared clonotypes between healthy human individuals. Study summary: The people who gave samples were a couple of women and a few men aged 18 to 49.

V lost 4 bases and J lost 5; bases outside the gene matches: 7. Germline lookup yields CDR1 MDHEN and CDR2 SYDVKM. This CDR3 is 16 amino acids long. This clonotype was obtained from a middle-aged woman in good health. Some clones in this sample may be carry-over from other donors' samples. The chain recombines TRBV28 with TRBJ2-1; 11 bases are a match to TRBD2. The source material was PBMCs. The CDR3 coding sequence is TGTGCCAGCAGTTCCCCCGGGACTAGCGGACACAATGAGCAGTTCTTC. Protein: CASSSPGTSGHNEQFF.